These 9 T cell receptor beta chains were sequenced from one sample in a study of T cell responses to AZD1222 COVID-19 vaccine. Some clones are missing from TCRdb's copy, which holds only in-frame ones; the method was immunoSEQ multiplex PCR. In the table there are tens of thousands of clones, about 92% of which are singletons. This specimen consisted of peripheral blood, obtained on day 0 of AZD1222 vaccination. The receptors shown here come from an adult in good health.

J is TRBJ2-7 and V is TRBV3-1 (or the pseudogene TRBV3-2); D is ambiguous. V was cut by 3 bases and J by 7 bases, with 7 bases left in between. CDR1 is LGHDT and CDR2 is YNNKEL in the germline V gene (reference sequence). The CDR3 is made up of 11 amino acids. This CDR3 is CASSHSLEQYF. The DNA for the CDR3 is TGTGCCAGCAGCCATTCTCTTGAGCAGTACTTC.

The J gene is TRBJ1-1, the V gene TRBV19, with a tentative D call TRBD1 (5 bases). Trimming shortened V by 4 bases and J by 7 bases, and 16 bases separated the two germline ends. The CDR3 is 14 residues long. Germline CDR1 reads LNHDA; CDR2 reads SQIVND (reference sequence). CDR3 nucleotide sequence: TGTGCCAGTAGTACCGATCGAATCGGGGGTGAAGCTTTCTTT. Encoded protein: CASSTDRIGGEAFF. The full variable domain, rest sourced from reference TRBV19 and TRBJ1-1, is DGGITQSPKYLFRKEGQNVTLSCEQNLNHDAMYWYRQDPGQGLRLIYYSQIVNDFQKGDIAEGYSVSREKKESFPLTVTSAQKNPTAFYLCASSTDRIGGEAFFGQGTRLTVV.

The CDR3 region is CASSAQGTANEKLFF. CDR3 sequence (DNA): TGTGCCAGCAGCGCACAGGGAACAGCTAATGAAAAACTGTTTTTT. The chain recombines TRBV7-9 with TRBJ1-4; D perhaps matches TRBD1 (6 bases). CDR1 and CDR2 (germline): SEHNR, FQNEAQ (reference sequence). The V end lost 5 bases, the J end lost 3 bases, and 13 bases lay between the germline ends. There are 15 residues in the CDR3.

The chain carries TRBV6-5 and TRBJ1-2, with D perhaps TRBD1 (6 bases). The CDR3 sequence is 16 residues long. The V end was cut by 2 bases, the J end by 3 bases, with 16 bases between. Germline V gives CDR1 MNHEY, CDR2 SVGAGI. The CDR3 nucleotides read TGTGCCAGCAGTTACGCTTCACAGGGTATGGACTATGGCTACACCTTC. This codes for CASSYASQGMDYGYTF.

CDR3 DNA: TGTGCCAGTAGAACCGGACAGGGTGGTGGCTACACCTTC. As protein: CASRTGQGGGYTF. The chain recombines TRBV19 with TRBJ1-2; 8 bases map to TRBD1. This CDR3 comprises 13 residues. Germline V CDR1 and CDR2: LNHDA, SQIVND (reference sequence). The ends lost 6 bases at V and 7 bases at J; junction bases unmatched: 7.

In its sample, this clone was seen once. The J gene is TRBJ1-6, the V gene TRBV7-9, with D hard to call. CDR1 SEHNR and CDR2 FQNEAQ come from the germline V gene (reference sequence). The CDR3 is made up of 16 amino acids. The ends were cut back, 6 bases at V and 0 bases at J, with 12 bases in the middle. The CDR3 DNA is TGTGCCAGCAGTCCACGTGCGAGCTCCTATAATTCACCCCTCCACTTT. Translating it yields CASSPRASSYNSPLHF.

This clone was picked up one time. The chain joins TRBV6-5 to TRBJ2-5; D tentatively reads TRBD1 or TRBD2 (5 bases each). Germline CDR1 reads MNHEY; CDR2 reads SVGAGI. This CDR3 comprises 12 residues. The V gene lost 4 bases and the J gene lost 13 bases, with 16 bases spanning the gap. Written as DNA, the CDR3 is TGTGCCAGCAGTTCCGGGGCCCTCAGCCCGTACTTC. Its translation is CASSSGALSPYF.

The chain joins TRBV4-1 to TRBJ1-2; maybe TRBD1 (5 bases). The V gene lost 2 bases and the J gene lost 0 bases, with 13 bases spanning the gap. The length of the CDR3 is 16 residues. The germline gives CDR1 MGHRA, CDR2 YSYEKL. The CDR3 region has the DNA TGCGCCAGCAGCCAAAGTGTACAGGTCACTAACTATGGCTACACCTTC. Amino acids: CASSQSVQVTNYGYTF.

The gene calls are TRBV30 and TRBJ1-2; D is unclear. Germline CDR1 GTSNPN, CDR2 SVGIG (reference sequence). The CDR3 has 14 residues. Deletions cut 3 bases from V and 4 bases from J, with 15 bases between. CDR3 coding DNA: TGTGCCTGGAGACAAAACCCGGCGGGCTATGGCTACACCTTC. It translates to CAWRQNPAGYGYTF.